The 15 T cell receptor beta chains in this list originate from one sample, sequenced in a study of blood T cell repertoires in COVID-19 (dated by TCRdb to 2020 to 2021). The library was built by means of the immunoSEQ multiplex PCR assay. TCRdb limited this immuneACCESS table to in-frame rearrangements with V and J called. A share of clones is missing; checked studies link under half to unresolved V genes, and the rest is unexplained. For this sample the table gives about 100,000 clones, of which approximately 90% were detected only once. The biggest ten clones account for about 0.89% of the sample. The sequencing input was peripheral blood. The receptors stem from a man between 60 and 70 years old with acute or convalescent COVID-19.

The chain links TRBV28 to TRBJ2-2; TRBD1 matches 8 bases. The CDR3 length is 15 residues. V lost 8 bases to trimming and J lost 3 bases; unmatched junction nucleotides: 8. Germline-derived CDR1 and CDR2 are MDHEN and SYDVKM. CDR3 DNA: TGTGCCAGCGGAACGACAGGGGTGGACACCGGGGAGCTGTTTTTT. This gives the protein CASGTTGVDTGELFF.

The gene calls are TRBV5-1 and TRBJ2-2; D may be TRBD1 (6 bases). Germline CDR1 and CDR2: SGHRS and YFSETQ. Trimming took off 0 bases at V and 5 bases at J, with 11 bases between the two ends. The CDR3 runs to 15 residues. The CDR3 reads CASSLAQGGTGELFF. In nucleotides, the CDR3 is TGCGCCAGCAGCTTGGCACAGGGCGGGACCGGGGAGCTGTTTTTT.

The CDR3 region has the DNA TGTGCCACCAGCAGGCGGGAAGGGGATAGCGGCTACACCTTC. Translation: CATSRREGDSGYTF. The chain recombines TRBV15 with TRBJ1-2, with D maybe TRBD1 (5 bases). The germline gives CDR1 LNHNV, CDR2 YYDKDF (reference sequence). Trimming cost V 3 bases and J 8 bases, with 16 bases left between them. This CDR3 has 14 amino acids.

The J gene is TRBJ1-4, the V gene TRBV19, with 8 bases that match TRBD1. Germline loops: CDR1 LNHDA, CDR2 SQIVND (reference sequence). The CDR3 has 15 amino acids. The trim removed 5 bases at V and 5 bases at J, leaving 7 bases unmatched. For the CDR3, the DNA is TGTGCCAGTAGTCTAGGCCGACAGGGGAATGAAAAACTGTTTTTT. Translation: CASSLGRQGNEKLFF.

The chain employs TRBV12-5 and TRBJ1-2; 7 positions agree with TRBD1. CDR3 length: 14 residues. CDR1 is LGHNT, CDR2 FRNRAP, per germline. V lost 6 bases to trimming and J lost 5 bases; unmatched junction nucleotides: 9. The CDR3 region has the DNA TGTGCTAGTGGGCCCGCGACAGGGATATATGGCTACACCTTC. Translating it yields CASGPATGIYGYTF.

J is TRBJ1-5 and V is TRBV19; 7 bases are shared with TRBD1. With V trimmed by 6 bases and J by 5 bases, 13 bases remained unmatched. The CDR3 is 16 residues long. Germline-derived CDR1 and CDR2 are LNHDA and SQIVND (reference sequence). In DNA, the CDR3 is TGTGCCAGTAGCACCTTACAGCAGGGGGGCCATCAGCCCCAGCATTTT. It translates to CASSTLQQGGHQPQHF. Using reference TRBV19 and TRBJ1-5 for the parts outside the CDR3, the full variable domain is DGGITQSPKYLFRKEGQNVTLSCEQNLNHDAMYWYRQDPGQGLRLIYYSQIVNDFQKGDIAEGYSVSREKKESFPLTVTSAQKNPTAFYLCASSTLQQGGHQPQHFGDGTRLSIL.

The chain has TRBV6-6 and TRBJ2-1, with D uncertain. The germline V and J ends were trimmed by 2 bases and 2 bases, with 13 bases remaining between them. The germline V gene encodes CDR1 MNHNY and CDR2 SVGAGI (reference sequence). This CDR3 has 16 residues. The CDR3: CASSYEVGQPYNEQFF. CDR3 coding DNA: TGTGCCAGCAGTTACGAAGTGGGCCAGCCCTACAATGAGCAGTTCTTC.

The CDR3: CASSFTPPPGWTEAFF. CDR3 nucleotides: TGTGCCAGCAGTTTTACCCCCCCGCCAGGGTGGACTGAAGCTTTCTTT. The chain links TRBV27 to TRBJ1-1, with a possible D match to TRBD1 (5 bases). V was shortened by 3 bases and J by 5 bases, with 19 bases between the two germline ends. CDR3 length: 16 residues. The germline gives CDR1 MNHEY, CDR2 SMNVEV (reference sequence).

The J gene is TRBJ1-2, the V gene TRBV19, with 7 nucleotides matching TRBD1. This CDR3 contains 15 residues. Germline V CDR1 and CDR2: LNHDA, SQIVND (reference sequence). The V segment lost 4 bases and the J segment 1 base; nucleotides outside the gene matches: 6. CDR3 coding DNA: TGTGCCAGTAGTAAGACAGGGAGTGATAACTATGGCTACACCTTC. Protein: CASSKTGSDNYGYTF.

The CDR3 DNA is TGTGCCAGCAGCTTGGTTCAGAACAATGAGCAGTTCTTC. Translation gives CASSLVQNNEQFF. The V call is TRBV5-4, the J call TRBJ2-1; the D is unclear. This CDR3 has 13 residues. V was clipped by 0 bases and J by 5 bases, with 6 bases between them. Germline CDR1 and CDR2: SGHNT and YYREEE (reference sequence).

The rearrangement uses TRBV25-1 and TRBJ1-3, with D hard to call. Germline loops: CDR1 MGHDK, CDR2 SYGVNS. V was clipped by 0 bases and J by 4 bases, with 7 bases between them. The length of the CDR3 is 14 residues. The CDR3 DNA follows: TGTGCCAGCAGTGAATATGGCAGAGGAAACACCATATATTTT. Encoded protein: CASSEYGRGNTIYF. Using reference TRBV25-1 and TRBJ1-3 for the parts outside the CDR3, the full variable domain is EADIYQTPRYLVIGTGKKITLECSQTMGHDKMYWYQQDPGMELHLIHYSYGVNSTEKGDLSSESTVSRIRTEHFPLTLESARPSHTSQYLCASSEYGRGNTIYFGEGSWLTVV.

The chain is built from TRBV18 and TRBJ2-7, with 10 bases aligning to TRBD2. The germline V gene has CDR1 KGHSH and CDR2 LQKENI. The junction had 9 bases not matched to a gene; V was cut back by 4 bases and J by 6 bases. CDR3 length: 15 amino acids. The CDR3 spells CASSLRLAGPSEQYV. The CDR3, as DNA: TGTGCCAGCTCACTACGACTAGCGGGTCCTTCCGAGCAGTACGTC.

The chain links TRBV7-9 to TRBJ2-7; 9 bases are a match to TRBD1. The trim removed 1 base at V and 7 bases at J, leaving 11 bases unmatched. Looked up from germline, CDR1 is SEHNR and CDR2 is FQNEAQ (reference sequence). This CDR3 region has 16 residues. DNA of the CDR3: TGTGCCAGCAGCTTAGGGGGACAGGGCCTCTTCAGGGAGCAGTACTTC. This gives the protein CASSLGGQGLFREQYF.

The genes are TRBV28 and TRBJ2-7; 9 nucleotides align to TRBD1. In germline, CDR1 is MDHEN, CDR2 SYDVKM. The CDR3 is 13 residues long. V shed 8 bases and J 3 bases; nucleotides not matched to a gene: 5. CDR3 in DNA: TGTGCCAGCCGCCGGGACAGGGTCTACGAGCAGTACTTC. Encoded protein: CASRRDRVYEQYF.

V is TRBV10-3 and J is TRBJ2-3; TRBD2 aligns across 7 bases. The V segment lost 10 bases and the J segment 5 bases; nucleotides outside the gene matches: 15. Per germline, CDR1 ENHRY and CDR2 SYGVKD. The CDR3 contains 15 residues. CDR3 in amino acids: CATQSPEGGEDTQYF. CDR3 nucleotides: TGTGCCACCCAATCTCCCGAGGGAGGGGAAGATACGCAGTATTTT.